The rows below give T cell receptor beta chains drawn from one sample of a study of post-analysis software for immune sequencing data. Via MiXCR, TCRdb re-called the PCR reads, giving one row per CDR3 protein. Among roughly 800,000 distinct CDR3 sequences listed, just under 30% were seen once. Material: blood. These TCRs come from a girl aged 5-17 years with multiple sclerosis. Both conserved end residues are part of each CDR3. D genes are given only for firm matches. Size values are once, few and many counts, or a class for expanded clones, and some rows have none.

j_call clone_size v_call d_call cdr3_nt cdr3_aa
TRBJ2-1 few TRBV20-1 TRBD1 TGCAGTGCTAACCCAGCGACAGGGAGTAGCAGAAATGAGCAGTTCTTC CSANPATGSSRNEQFF
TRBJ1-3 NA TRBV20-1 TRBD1 TGCAGTGCTAGATGGGACAGAGGGGACACCATATATTTT CSARWDRGDTIYF
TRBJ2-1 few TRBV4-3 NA TGCGCCAGCAGCCAGACCAGAATACTAGCTTCCCAGTTCTTC CASSQTRILASQFF
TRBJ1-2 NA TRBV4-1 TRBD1 TGCGCCAGCAGCCAAGATCGGACAGGGGCAATTAACTATGGCTACACCTTC CASSQDRTGAINYGYTF
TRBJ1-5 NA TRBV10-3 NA TGTGCCATCAGTGAGTCAGGGACAAATCAGCCCCAGCATTTT CAISESGTNQPQHF
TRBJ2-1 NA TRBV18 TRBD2 TGTGCCAGCTCACCATTCGAAACTAGCGGGAGCTCTAATGAGCAGTTCTTC CASSPFETSGSSNEQFF
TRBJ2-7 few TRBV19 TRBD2 TGTGCCAGTAGTATAGGCGGGAGAAGGTACGAGCAGTACTTC CASSIGGRRYEQYF
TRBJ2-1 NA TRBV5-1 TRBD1 TGCGCCAGCAGCTTGGGGACAGGGGACCGATCTAATGAGCAGTTCTTC CASSLGTGDRSNEQFF
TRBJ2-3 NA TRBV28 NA TGTGCCAGCGGCTCCTCGGGACATACGCAGTATTTT CASGSSGHTQYF
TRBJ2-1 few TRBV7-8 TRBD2 TGTGCCAGCGTAGTAGCGGGAGTATATTACAATGAGCAGTTCTTC CASVVAGVYYNEQFF
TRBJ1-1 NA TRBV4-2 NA TGTGCCAGCAGCCAGAATTCGGGTGCTGAAGCTTTCTTT CASSQNSGAEAFF
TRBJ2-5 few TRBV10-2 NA TGCGCCACCGCACAAGCATTACAAGAGACCCAGTACTTC CATAQALQETQYF
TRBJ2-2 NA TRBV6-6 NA TGTGCCAGCAGCCATCATGCCGGGGAAGTGTTTTTT CASSHHAGEVFF
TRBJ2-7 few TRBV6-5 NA TGTGCCAGCACCACCCTCAGGGGTGGGGAACCCTACGAGCAGTACTTC CASTTLRGGEPYEQYF
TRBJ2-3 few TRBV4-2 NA TGTGCCAGCAGCCAAGAGTTGGGGCAGGTAGATACGCAGTATTTT CASSQELGQVDTQYF
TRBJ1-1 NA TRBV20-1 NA TGCAGTGCTAGCGTCCTAGGAAATGAAGCTTTCTTT CSASVLGNEAFF
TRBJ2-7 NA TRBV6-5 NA TGTGCCAGCAGTTCCCTTGCCGGGACACCCGGCTCCTACGAGCAGTACTTC CASSSLAGTPGSYEQYF
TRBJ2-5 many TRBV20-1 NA TGCAGTGCTGCCCGGGGGACCCAAGAGACCCAGTACTTC CSAARGTQETQYF
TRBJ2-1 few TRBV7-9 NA TGTGCCAGCAGCTTGAGCGGACCCCTCGGTGAGCAGTTCTTC CASSLSGPLGEQFF
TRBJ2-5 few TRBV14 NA TGTGCCAGCAGCCATCACTCGTATGAAGAGACCCAGTACTTC CASSHHSYEETQYF
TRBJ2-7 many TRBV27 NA TGTGCCAGCAGTGGCCGAGGGCTTGCCGTGAGCGAGCAGTACTTC CASSGRGLAVSEQYF
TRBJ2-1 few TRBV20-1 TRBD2 TGCAGTGCTCAACGACCTACAGCGGGAGTGTCGAATGAGCAGTTCTTC CSAQRPTAGVSNEQFF
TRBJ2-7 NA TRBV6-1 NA TGTGCCAGCAGTGCACGTCGAGCAAACTCCTACGAGCAGTACTTC CASSARRANSYEQYF
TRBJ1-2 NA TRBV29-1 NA TGCAGCGTTGAAGGACCGGGGGGCTATGGCTACACCTTC CSVEGPGGYGYTF
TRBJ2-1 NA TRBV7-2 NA TGTGCCAGCAGCTTAGTTCAGCTCTACGATGAGCAGTTCTTC CASSLVQLYDEQFF
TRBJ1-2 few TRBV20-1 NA TGCAGTGCTAGGGAGGGGAATGACTATGGCTACACCTTC CSAREGNDYGYTF